The 28 T cell receptor beta chains given below trace back to one sample, sequenced in a study of regulatory T cells in long-lasting Graves disease. Time point of the sample: newly diagnosed GD, antithyroid drugs for less than 3 months. Isolated PBMC RNA provided the starting material for the TCR library. CDR3-region Arm-PCR and iRepertoire HTBI primers produced the TCR beta libraries. TCRdb used MiXCR to reprocess the multiplex PCR reads, holding one entry per CDR3 protein. The table lists 500,000 or so distinct CDR3 sequences, 14% of them singletons, with around a sixth in the top ten. A further study also used this sample, focusing on T cells in Graves' hyperthyroidism and ophthalmopathy.

The sample consisted of peripheral blood mononuclear cells (PBMCs), taken at new diagnosis, from a patient treated with antithyroid drugs. These receptors all come from a woman in her forties or fifties with Graves disease.

This clonotype was detected only a few times. This rearrangement joins TRBV5-1 to TRBJ1-2; D is possibly TRBD1 (6 bases). The ends were cut back, 4 bases at V and 6 bases at J, with 10 bases in the middle. Germline-derived CDR1 and CDR2 are SGHRS and YFSETQ. The CDR3 sequence is 12 residues long. The CDR3 is CASSVQGDGYTF. The DNA of the CDR3 is TGCGCCAGCAGCGTACAGGGAGATGGCTACACCTTC.

This clonotype was seen at least ten times. The gene calls are TRBV2 and TRBJ2-4, with 9 bases fitting TRBD2. The CDR3 covers 17 residues. Germline CDR1 and CDR2: SNHLY and FYNNEI. Trimming cost V 7 bases and J 0 bases; bases outside gene matches: 10. This chain's CDR3 is CASTRTSVLLAKNIQYF. DNA for the CDR3: TGTGCCAGCACCAGGACTAGCGTTCTACTAGCCAAAAACATTCAGTACTTC.

The V gene is TRBV11-2, the J gene TRBJ2-7; D is unresolved. CDR1 and CDR2 from the germline V gene are SGHAT and FQNNGV. The CDR3 is made up of 16 amino acids. Trimming removed 7 bases at V and 3 bases at J, with 22 bases between. CDR3 DNA sequence: TGTGCCAGCACCCTAGGTACCTCGCGGAGCAGCTACGAGCAGTACTTC. As protein: CASTLGTSRSSYEQYF.

This clonotype was detected a few times. The chain links TRBV27 to TRBJ2-1; 7 nucleotides align to TRBD1. Germline-derived CDR1 and CDR2 are MNHEY and SMNVEV (reference sequence). J was trimmed by 4 bases and V by 5 bases; bases with no gene match: 5. CDR3 length: 14 residues. The CDR3, as DNA: TGTGCCAGCAGTCCTGACAGGGTGTACAATGAGCAGTTCTTC. It codes for CASSPDRVYNEQFF.

This clonotype was seen at least ten times. The chain links TRBV10-3 to TRBJ2-7; 10 bases map to TRBD1. With V trimmed by 5 bases and J by 5 bases, 9 bases remained unmatched. The CDR3 has 15 amino acids. The germline CDR1 and CDR2 sequences are ENHRY and SYGVKD. CDR3 nucleotides: TGTGCCATCAGTACGACAGGGGGCAGGGGAGACGAGCAGTACTTC. Protein product: CAISTTGGRGDEQYF.

This clonotype occurred a few times. The chain couples TRBV7-9 to TRBJ1-4; TRBD1 is a possible D gene (6 bases). Germline CDR1 reads SEHNR; CDR2 reads FQNEAQ (reference sequence). This CDR3 region has 14 residues. With 5 bases removed from V and 8 bases from J, the gap between germline ends came to 15 bases. The CDR3 loop is CASSLERGYEKLFF. For the CDR3, the DNA is TGTGCCAGCAGCCTGGAGAGGGGGTACGAAAAACTGTTTTTT.

This clonotype came up a few times. The V and J genes are TRBV24-1 and TRBJ1-5; D gene uncertain. There are 14 residues in the CDR3. V was shortened by 3 bases and J by 7 bases, with 12 bases between the two germline ends. Germline CDR1 reads KGHDR; CDR2 reads SFDVKD. The CDR3 spells CATSDLQTRQPQHF. Written as DNA, the CDR3 is TGTGCCACCAGTGATCTGCAAACAAGGCAGCCCCAGCATTTT.

This clonotype was seen a few times. The chain links TRBV5-6 to TRBJ2-2; 9 bases are a match to TRBD1. The CDR3 runs 17 residues. CDR1 is SGHDT and CDR2 is YYEEEE in the germline V gene. V shed 6 bases and J 5 bases; nucleotides not matched to a gene: 14. Written as DNA, the CDR3 is TGTGCCAGCAACCCGTACAGGGGGCGAGGAAGGACCGGGGAGCTGTTTTTT. Its protein product is CASNPYRGRGRTGELFF.

This clonotype occurred a few times. The chain links TRBV20-1 to TRBJ2-2; TRBD2 matches 12 bases. This CDR3 region has 15 residues. Germline assignment: CDR1 DFQATT and CDR2 SNEGSKA (reference sequence). The J segment lost 8 bases and the V segment lost 3 bases, leaving 7 bases of the junction unmatched. CDR3 residues: CSARRLAGVPGELFF. Written as DNA, the CDR3 is TGCAGTGCTAGGCGACTAGCGGGAGTTCCTGGGGAGCTGTTTTTT.

This clonotype was observed at least ten times. The chain carries TRBV7-2 and TRBJ2-3; perhaps TRBD2 as D (6 bases). Between the trimmed V and J ends, which lost 11 bases and 1 base, there was a span of 13 bases. Germline loops: CDR1 SGHTA, CDR2 FQGNSA. This CDR3 spans 13 amino acids. CDR3 in amino acids: CACGGRRTDTQYF. Here the CDR3 DNA reads TGTGCCTGTGGGGGGAGACGCACAGATACGCAGTATTTT.

This clonotype has at least ten counts. The rearrangement joins TRBV13 to TRBJ2-1, with 9 bases that match TRBD1. CDR3 length equals 14 residues. Trimming took 5 bases from V and 5 from J; bases not matched to a gene: 4. Germline V gene lookup returns CDR1 PRHDT and CDR2 FYEKMQ (reference sequence). The chain's CDR3 is CASSERTGDNEQFF. The DNA of the CDR3 is TGTGCCAGCAGCGAGCGGACAGGGGACAATGAGCAGTTCTTC.

This rearrangement joins TRBV19 to TRBJ2-5; 10 nucleotides agree with TRBD2. The junction had 7 bases not matched to a gene; V was cut back by 3 bases and J by 0 bases. This CDR3 has 17 residues. Germline V gene data show CDR1 as LNHDA and CDR2 as SQIVND (reference sequence). The CDR3 nucleotides are TGTGCCAGTAGTATGAGTATTCTAGCGGGAGACCAAGAGACCCAGTACTTC. It specifies CASSMSILAGDQETQYF.

The chain is built from TRBV19 and TRBJ2-5, with TRBD2 identical over 14 bases. Trimming cost V 5 bases and J 4 bases; bases outside gene matches: 15. This CDR3 is 19 amino acids long. Germline CDR1 LNHDA, CDR2 SQIVND (reference sequence). This chain's CDR3 is CASSPITTGLAGVTETQYF. The CDR3 region has the DNA TGTGCCAGTAGTCCAATAACTACGGGACTAGCGGGAGTTACAGAGACCCAGTACTTC.

This clonotype was detected many times. The chain links TRBV6-5 to TRBJ2-7; D assignment may be TRBD1 or TRBD2 (5 bases each). Looked up from germline, CDR1 is MNHEY and CDR2 is SVGAGI. Trimming cost V 0 bases and J 3 bases, with 12 bases left between them. The CDR3 is 15 amino acids. The CDR3 coding sequence is TGTGCCAGCAGTTACTCTCCGGGGCAAAGCTACGAGCAGTACTTC. Encoded protein: CASSYSPGQSYEQYF.

This clonotype was counted many times. This chain joins TRBV27 and TRBJ2-5, with TRBD2 matching 10 bases. J was trimmed by 5 bases and V by 2 bases; bases with no gene match: 5. CDR1 and CDR2 from the germline V gene are MNHEY and SMNVEV (reference sequence). There are 15 residues in the CDR3. This CDR3 is CASSLEREGGETQYF. CDR3 bases: TGTGCCAGCAGTTTAGAGCGGGAGGGGGGCGAGACCCAGTACTTC.

The V gene is TRBV10-3, the J gene TRBJ2-3; D gene ambiguous. The CDR3 spans 13 residues. Trimming stripped 6 bases from V and 4 bases from J, with 11 bases between. CDR1 is ENHRY and CDR2 is SYGVKD in the germline V gene. CDR3 region: CAIRVETPDTQYF. The CDR3 nucleotides are TGTGCCATCAGGGTAGAAACCCCAGATACGCAGTATTTT.

In its sample, this clonotype was seen many times. Here the CDR3 DNA reads TGCGCCAGCAGCCAAGGGACCGAAGGTACTGAAGCTTTCTTT. This encodes CASSQGTEGTEAFF. The chain combines TRBV5-1 with TRBJ1-1; D is perhaps TRBD1 (5 bases). From germline, CDR1 is SGHRS and CDR2 YFSETQ. The CDR3 extends over 14 amino acids. V shed 4 bases and J shed 5 bases, with 15 bases lying between them.

This chain connects TRBV29-1 to TRBJ1-4, with D tentatively TRBD1 (5 bases). CDR1 and CDR2 from the germline V gene are SQVTM and ANQGSEA. Deletions cut 4 bases from V and 8 bases from J, with 11 bases between. There are 12 residues in the CDR3. The CDR3 region is CSVAGAGEKLFF. The DNA of the CDR3 is TGCAGCGTTGCCGGGGCCGGGGAAAAACTGTTTTTT.

The chain uses TRBV20-1 and TRBJ1-4; D gene uncertain. There are 13 residues in the CDR3. V was trimmed by 4 bases and J by 8 bases, leaving 14 bases between them. Germline CDR1 and CDR2: DFQATT and SNEGSKA (reference sequence). The CDR3 DNA follows: TGCAGTGCTATCGGCAGTTGGTCCGAAAAACTGTTTTTT. Its translation: CSAIGSWSEKLFF.

This clonotype was found a few times. The chain links TRBV9 to TRBJ1-3, with D maybe TRBD1 (6 bases). The CDR3 is 15 residues long. Trimming removed 3 bases from V and 1 base from J, with 11 bases in between. Germline CDR1 SGDLS, CDR2 YYNGEE. DNA for the CDR3: TGTGCCAGCAGCGGCACAGGGTTATCTGGAAACACCATATATTTT. Translation: CASSGTGLSGNTIYF.

The chain has TRBV20-1 and TRBJ1-4; no reliable D call. V was shortened by 6 bases and J by 0 bases, with 17 bases between the two germline ends. The CDR3 has 16 residues. The germline CDR1 and CDR2 sequences are DFQATT and SNEGSKA (reference sequence). This chain's CDR3 is CSARGNRGATNEKLFF. The CDR3 nucleotides read TGCAGTGCGCGAGGGAACAGAGGTGCAACTAATGAAAAACTGTTTTTT.

This chain joins TRBV4-1 and TRBJ2-4; D is perhaps TRBD1 (6 bases). Trimming took off 0 bases at V and 0 bases at J, with 18 bases between the two ends. Germline V gene sequence: CDR1 MGHRA, CDR2 YSYEKL. This CDR3 is 19 amino acids long. The CDR3 DNA sequence: TGCGCCAGCAGCCAAGAGGGGGCAGGGATTATCCTAGCCAAAAACATTCAGTACTTC. Translating it yields CASSQEGAGIILAKNIQYF.

This clonotype was observed a handful of times. This chain links TRBV6-1 with TRBJ1-1, with 11 bases lining up with TRBD1. Germline CDR1 is MNHNS and CDR2 is SASEGT. CDR3 length: 16 residues. After removal of 3 bases from V and 6 bases from J, the junction contained 9 bases not matched to a gene. DNA of the CDR3: TGTGCCAGCAGTGACTGGGGACAGGGGGGATGGCCTGAAGCTTTCTTT. Its translation: CASSDWGQGGWPEAFF.

This clonotype appeared many times. V usage is TRBV30 and J usage is TRBJ2-2, with D tentatively TRBD2 (7 bases). V was clipped by 2 bases and J by 5 bases, with 24 bases between them. The CDR3 extends over 18 amino acids. Germline lookup yields CDR1 GTSNPN and CDR2 SVGIG (reference sequence). CDR3 sequence (DNA): TGTGCCTGGAGTTCGACCCCGGGGGGAGAGAGGGGGACCGGGGAGCTGTTTTTT. Translation gives CAWSSTPGGERGTGELFF.

This clonotype was detected a few times. V usage is TRBV4-1 and J usage is TRBJ2-7; possible D gene TRBD1, 6 bases. Trimming removed 8 bases at V and 4 bases at J, with 24 bases between. The germline V gene has CDR1 MGHRA and CDR2 YSYEKL. The CDR3 runs 16 residues. The CDR3 here is CASGLYKGGQVYEQYF. The CDR3 DNA reads TGCGCCAGCGGCCTTTATAAAGGGGGACAAGTATACGAGCAGTACTTC.

This clonotype was picked up one time. The V and J genes are TRBV4-2 and TRBJ2-1; TRBD2 agrees at 13 bases. Germline values: CDR1 LGHNA, CDR2 YNFKEQ. The CDR3 is made up of 16 amino acids. V gave up 4 bases and J gave up 8 bases; unmatched junction bases: 8. CDR3 nucleotides: TGTGCCAGCAGCCTCCCTGGACTAGCGGGAGTCTATGAGCAGTTCTTC. Protein sequence: CASSLPGLAGVYEQFF.

This clonotype showed up just a few times. The chain combines TRBV4-1 with TRBJ2-3, with 9 bases fitting TRBD2. The ends lost 3 bases at V and 1 base at J; junction bases unmatched: 14. The germline V gene has CDR1 MGHRA and CDR2 YSYEKL. This CDR3 comprises 19 residues. CDR3 DNA: TGCGCCAGCAGCCATGCTATAGCGGGAGTCTTTCGGGGCACAGATACGCAGTATTTT. As protein: CASSHAIAGVFRGTDTQYF.

This sequence joins TRBV25-1 and TRBJ2-3, with TRBD2 as a possible D gene (5 bases). The CDR3 runs to 14 residues. Germline V gene sequence: CDR1 MGHDK, CDR2 SYGVNS. V shed 3 bases and J shed 3 bases, with 10 bases lying between them. The CDR3 nucleotides are TGTGCCAGCAGTGACTTACTAGGGACAGATACGCAGTATTTT. Its translation is CASSDLLGTDTQYF.